The source of this T cell receptor (beta chain) is a study of siplizumab effects on memory and regulatory T cells. Study-level findings and limits: Suppressive activity of Tregs proliferating in siplizumab cultures remained unconfirmed. Under siplizumab, alloreactive sequences traced to unstimulated CD4+ memory cells were significantly reduced. Where siplizumab was present, mappable alloreactive CD4+ clones averaged roughly 66% Treg-derived, compared with 25% to 30% in controls.

It was approximately 9.8 x 10^4 TCR templates that were assayed per sample. Here immunoSEQ multiplex PCR was the method, and the copy in TCRdb shows in-frame clones only, minus some. The data show some 99,000 clones, with 92% seen just once and 0.75% held by the top ten. With regard to this clone: The antigen remains undetermined.

CDR3 length: 14 amino acids. Trimming took 3 bases from V and 3 from J, leaving 12 bases between them. Per germline, CDR1 SGHRS and CDR2 YFSETQ. V is TRBV5-1 and J is TRBJ2-5; D possibly matches TRBD1 or TRBD2 (5 bases each). The receptor was derived from a human donor in good health. Material for sequencing was Tregs sorted from blood. The CDR3, as DNA: TGCGCCAGCAGCTCGGGACGGGGAAAAGAGACCCAGTACTTC. Residues: CASSSGRGKETQYF. Using reference TRBV5-1 and TRBJ2-5 for the parts outside the CDR3, the full variable domain is KAGVTQTPRYLIKTRGQQVTLSCSPISGHRSVSWYQQTPGQGLQFLFEYFSETQRNKGNFPGRFSGRQFSNSRSEMNVSTLELGDSALYLCASSSGRGKETQYFGPGTRLLVL.